Included here is one TCR beta chain sequence, with context. What it binds is not known. The CDR3 runs 13 residues. Per the germline V gene, CDR1 is SGHRS and CDR2 is YFSETQ. The V gene end was trimmed by 4 bases and the J gene end by 5 bases; junction bases not matched to a gene: 3. This entry comes from a study of cytomegalovirus exposure and HLA in healthy donors. Overall study results and limits: Through in vitro validation, three CMV-associated chains were shown to be specific for CMV antigens.

Use of 60 Vbeta and 13 Jbeta primers characterized the PCR. Sequencing used immunoSEQ multiplex PCR; TCRdb keeps in-frame clones, though not all of them. Of 250,000 or so clones in the sample, over 70% were seen once. This sequence originates from a woman between 55 and 75 years old in good health and CMV-seropositive. Sequencing was done on a sample of PBMCs. The J gene is TRBJ2-5, the V gene TRBV5-1, with TRBD1 identical over 9 bases. The CDR3 DNA sequence: TGCGCCAGCAGCCCACAGGGGGCGGAGACCCAGTACTTC. Protein product: CASSPQGAETQYF.